The clone carrying this T cell receptor beta chain came up once. This record comes from a study of blood T cell repertoires in COVID-19. Study as a whole: Collection of acute and convalescent COVID-19 samples took place in the United States, Italy and Spain. The cDNA or gDNA used as material had been derived from T cells, B-cell-depleted T cells, or PBMCs.

In the authors' workflow: Amplification of reference gene primers was used by the study to estimate nucleated cell counts. Generated by immunoSEQ multiplex PCR, the TCRdb table keeps only in-frame clones and is missing some. V and J calls plus clone size are reproduced from that table; the DNA served to infer D and trimming. This table has approximately 40,000 clones, approximately 85% appearing once. CDR1 MNHEY and CDR2 SVGAGI come from the germline V gene. The CDR3 runs to 13 residues. Trimming shortened V by 8 bases and J by 7 bases, and 15 bases separated the two germline ends. The J gene is TRBJ1-5, the V gene TRBV6-5; no firm D call. Sample: peripheral blood. This receptor was taken from a man aged 60 to 69 with active or convalescent COVID-19. As DNA, the CDR3 is TGTGCCAGCGGACTGTATACGGGCCAGCCCCAGCATTTT. This translates into CASGLYTGQPQHF.